This entry describes one T cell receptor beta chain. CDR3 length: 14 residues. Trimming removed 10 bases from V and 4 bases from J; junction bases left unmatched: 8. The germline V gene encodes CDR1 ENHRY and CDR2 SYGVKD. The sample originates from a study of blood T cell repertoires in COVID-19. About the study: T cells, B-cell-depleted T cells, or PBMCs provided the cDNA or gDNA that served as material.

Across 20 to 25 US areas, participants ranged in age from about 18 to 100 years. Participants were placed into cohorts based on the clinical history they reported. Authors' processing steps: The authors estimated nucleated cell counts from reference gene primer amplification. Only in-frame clones appear in the TCRdb table, and some are missing; sequencing was by immunoSEQ multiplex PCR. V and J calls plus clone size are reproduced from that table; the DNA served to infer D and trimming. The sample holds 200,000 to 250,000 clones, just under 90% seen once. The sequencing input was PBMCs or T cells enriched from blood (not recorded which). V and J are TRBV10-3 and TRBJ1-5, with 9 nucleotides matching TRBD1. This clonotype originated in a man aged 30 to 39 who had recovered from COVID-19. The CDR3 DNA is TGTGCCACCTGGGACAGGGTCGGGAATCAGCCCCAGCATTTT. It translates to CATWDRVGNQPQHF.